This T cell receptor beta chain was sequenced for a study of neurological immune-mediated disorders. V was cut by 4 bases and J by 5 bases, with 20 bases left in between. Germline V gene data show CDR1 as LGHNA and CDR2 as YNFKEQ. CDR3 length: 16 residues. One entry per CDR3 protein, called by TCRdb with MiXCR from the 5' RACE reads. The sample contains approximately 65,000 distinct CDR3 sequences, 4.1% of which appear only once. Ten or more counts support this clonotype. The V gene is TRBV4-2, the J gene TRBJ2-5; D gene ambiguous. Sequenced sample: PBMCs. The receptor's source is a man aged 45-65 years with multiple sclerosis. The CDR3: CASSPGLSPPRETQYF. The CDR3 DNA reads TGTGCCAGCAGCCCCGGTTTGAGTCCCCCACGCGAGACCCAGTACTTC.